These T cell receptor beta chains were read from a single sample in a study of blood T cell repertoires in COVID-19. TCRdb's copy holds only in-frame clones and misses some; the assay was immunoSEQ multiplex PCR. The table lists over 100,000 clones, around 90% of them singletons, with around 1.1% in the top ten. Sequencing input: peripheral blood. Every receptor here comes from a human donor in a cohort sampled during active COVID-19. The CDR3 runs from the conserved cysteine through the conserved F or W. A D gene is named only where the DNA matches it firmly. Not every row has a clone size; where given, it reads once, few, many or a size class.

size	D	J	V	length	CDR3	DNA
.	.	TRBJ2-7	TRBV5-4	14	CASSLVQAPYEQYF	TGTGCCAGCAGCTTGGTGCAGGCCCCCTACGAGCAGTACTTC
once	TRBD2	TRBJ2-1	TRBV11-3	16	CASSPRGGLPYNEQFF	TGTGCCAGCAGCCCCCGCGGGGGGCTCCCCTACAATGAGCAGTTCTTC
.	.	TRBJ2-1	TRBV27	13	CASGQSSYNEQFF	TGTGCCAGCGGACAAAGCTCCTACAATGAGCAGTTCTTC
few	.	TRBJ2-3	TRBV19	15	CASSTTGSGTDTQYF	TGTGCCAGTAGTACTACAGGGTCGGGCACAGATACGCAGTATTTT
.	.	TRBJ2-2	TRBV9	15	CASSVEWGPTGELFF	TGTGCCAGCAGCGTAGAATGGGGCCCAACCGGGGAGCTGTTTTTT
few	.	TRBJ1-5	TRBV2	13	CASSSLFNQPQHF	TGTGCCAGCTCTAGCCTTTTCAATCAGCCCCAGCATTTT
.	TRBD1	TRBJ1-2	TRBV14	14	CASSLQGRNYGYTF	TGTGCCAGCAGCCTACAGGGGAGGAACTATGGCTACACCTTC
.	.	TRBJ1-3	TRBV6-4	15	CASSVDSTSGNTIYF	TGTGCCAGCAGTGTGGACAGCACCTCTGGAAACACCATATATTTT
.	.	TRBJ1-1	TRBV12-3/TRBV12-4	13	CASSLSSQTEAFF	TGTGCCAGCAGTTTAAGCTCCCAAACTGAAGCTTTCTTT
.	TRBD1	TRBJ1-2	TRBV3-1/TRBV3-2	15	CASSLRTGPWYGYTF	TGTGCCAGCAGCCTCCGGACAGGGCCTTGGTATGGCTACACCTTC
.	TRBD1	TRBJ1-4	TRBV4-3	17	CASSQEQQGAISEKLFF	TGCGCCAGCAGCCAAGAGCAACAGGGGGCTATAAGTGAAAAACTGTTTTTT
.	TRBD2	TRBJ2-7	TRBV10-3	14	CAISLAGGVGEQYF	TGTGCCATCAGTTTAGCGGGAGGTGTGGGCGAGCAGTACTTC
.	TRBD1	TRBJ1-1	TRBV5-1	17	CASSAYRQGARGTEAFF	TGCGCCAGCAGCGCCTATCGACAGGGGGCGCGGGGAACTGAAGCTTTCTTT
few	.	TRBJ2-3	TRBV6-1	15	CASSEGRHRTDTQYF	TGTGCCAGCAGTGAGGGCAGGCACCGCACAGATACGCAGTATTTT
.	.	TRBJ1-1	TRBV27	14	CASSPSRVNTEAFF	TGTGCCAGCAGTCCCAGCAGGGTGAACACTGAAGCTTTCTTT
.	TRBD1	TRBJ1-6	TRBV6-6	16	CASRDLGDRDNSPLHF	TGTGCCAGCAGGGACCTGGGGGACAGGGATAATTCACCCCTCCACTTT
few	.	TRBJ2-2	TRBV5-1	13	CASSLEGAGELFF	TGCGCCAGCAGCTTGGAGGGGGCCGGGGAGCTGTTTTTT
.	.	TRBJ2-7	TRBV5-4	14	CASSLYRDSYEQYF	TGTGCCAGCAGCTTATACAGGGACTCCTACGAGCAGTACTTC
once	TRBD1	TRBJ2-7	TRBV19	15	CASSWAAGGTYEQYF	TGTGCCAGTAGCTGGGCGGCAGGGGGAACCTACGAGCAGTACTTC
.	.	TRBJ1-5	TRBV12-5	20	CASGLGPRRSDDSSNQPQHF	TGTGCTAGTGGTTTGGGACCCCGCCGGTCCGACGACAGCAGCAATCAGCCCCAGCATTTT
.	TRBD2	TRBJ2-5	TRBV12-5	18	CASGLVEKAGGQRETQYF	TGTGCTAGTGGTTTGGTTGAGAAAGCGGGGGGGCAGCGGGAGACCCAGTACTTC
.	TRBD1	TRBJ1-2	TRBV5-4	16	CASSLVGRGTNYGYTF	TGTGCCAGCAGCTTGGTAGGCAGGGGGACTAACTATGGCTACACCTTC
.	TRBD1	TRBJ1-1	TRBV28	12	CASRRQGYEAFF	TGTGCCAGCCGGCGACAGGGGTATGAAGCTTTCTTT
.	.	TRBJ1-4	TRBV7-9	14	CASSWRATNEKLFF	TGTGCCAGCAGCTGGAGGGCAACTAATGAAAAACTGTTTTTT
.	.	TRBJ2-1	TRBV12-3/TRBV12-4	11	CASSFRNEQFF	TGTGCCAGCAGTTTTCGGAATGAGCAGTTCTTC
.	TRBD1	TRBJ1-1	TRBV28	14	CASRGDRGLTEAFF	TGTGCCAGCAGAGGGGACAGGGGGCTCACTGAAGCTTTCTTT
few	TRBD1	TRBJ1-5	TRBV6-1	17	CASSGQGINYSNQPQHF	TGTGCCAGCAGTGGACAGGGAATAAACTATAGCAATCAGCCCCAGCATTTT
once	.	TRBJ1-6	TRBV6-2/TRBV6-3	13	CASSYLQNSPLHF	TGTGCCAGCAGTTACTTACAGAATTCACCCCTCCACTTT
.	TRBD2	TRBJ2-3	TRBV15	17	CATSSWTSGGKPDTQYF	TGTGCCACCAGCAGCTGGACTAGCGGGGGGAAACCAGATACGCAGTATTTT
.	.	TRBJ2-3	TRBV5-4	15	CASSLDLVGADTQYF	TGTGCCAGCAGCTTGGACTTAGTGGGCGCAGATACGCAGTATTTT
.	TRBD1	TRBJ2-1	TRBV5-4	15	CASSPRGQGDNEQFF	TGTGCCAGCAGCCCGAGGGGACAGGGCGACAATGAGCAGTTCTTC
.	TRBD1	TRBJ1-5	TRBV27	18	CASSPIASDRPRNQPQHF	TGTGCCAGCAGTCCCATCGCGTCGGACAGGCCTCGCAATCAGCCCCAGCATTTT
.	TRBD1	TRBJ2-5	TRBV5-1	17	CASSLSRQGVKQETQYF	TGCGCCAGCAGCTTGTCCCGACAGGGGGTGAAACAAGAGACCCAGTACTTC